This passage covers 23 T cell receptor beta chains from one sample sequenced in a study of T cell responses to AZD1222 COVID-19 vaccine. Sequencing was performed with immunoSEQ multiplex PCR; in TCRdb, only in-frame clones are kept and a portion is missing. The sample gives some 190,000 clones, 80% to 90% of which show up once; 6.9% is in the top ten. The sequencing used peripheral blood, collected on day 0 of AZD1222 vaccination. Receptors originate from an adult in good health.

J is TRBJ2-1 and V is TRBV27, with 7 bases aligning to TRBD2. V was pared by 0 bases and J by 2 bases, with 4 bases of the junction left unmatched. Germline V lookup: CDR1 MNHEY, CDR2 SMNVEV (reference sequence). The CDR3 extends over 16 amino acids. CDR3 sequence reads: CASSLSAGLTYNEQFF. The CDR3 DNA sequence: TGTGCCAGCAGTTTATCAGCGGGACTTACCTACAATGAGCAGTTCTTC.

The rearrangement links TRBV3-1 (or the pseudogene TRBV3-2) to TRBJ1-4; possibly TRBD1 for D (5 bases). The V end lost 8 bases, the J end lost 6 bases, and 19 bases lay between the germline ends. Germline V gene data show CDR1 as LGHDT and CDR2 as YNNKEL (reference sequence). The length of the CDR3 is 15 residues. The CDR3 nucleotides are TGTGCCAGCTCTGGTCGATGGGGAGGGGATGAAAAACTGTTTTTT. This translates into CASSGRWGGDEKLFF.

In its sample, this clone was seen once. The chain couples TRBV5-1 to TRBJ1-1, with D perhaps matching TRBD1 (6 bases). The CDR3 sequence is 15 residues long. From germline, CDR1 is SGHRS and CDR2 YFSETQ. Trimming shortened V by 1 base and J by 4 bases, and 14 bases separated the two germline ends. The CDR3 region has the DNA TGCGCCAGCAGCTTGACAGGGCCTGGGGGCACTGAAGCTTTCTTT. Protein product: CASSLTGPGGTEAFF. Based on the CDR3 plus reference TRBV5-1 and TRBJ1-1, the full variable domain is KAGVTQTPRYLIKTRGQQVTLSCSPISGHRSVSWYQQTPGQGLQFLFEYFSETQRNKGNFPGRFSGRQFSNSRSEMNVSTLELGDSALYLCASSLTGPGGTEAFFGQGTRLTVV.

This clone has more than one count but fewer than ten. This chain joins TRBV12-3 or TRBV12-4 and TRBJ2-7; weak D call: TRBD2 (6 bases). The CDR3 loop spans 11 amino acids. V was cut by 11 bases and J by 7 bases, with 15 bases left in between. This chain's CDR3 is CALSAAGEQYV. CDR3 bases: TGTGCCCTTAGTGCGGCGGGGGAGCAGTACGTC.

V usage is TRBV30 and J usage is TRBJ1-5; D is unresolved. The CDR3 loop spans 14 amino acids. V dropped 2 bases and J dropped 4 bases, with 12 bases sitting between them. Germline lookup yields CDR1 GTSNPN and CDR2 SVGIG (reference sequence). The CDR3 reads CAWSIGLKNQPQHF. In nucleotides, the CDR3 is TGTGCCTGGAGTATAGGACTTAAGAATCAGCCCCAGCATTTT.

The chain joins TRBV23-1 to TRBJ2-7; D is possibly TRBD1 or TRBD2 (5 bases each). TRBV23-1 qualifies as an ORF whose function is uncertain. V was cut by 3 bases and J by 2 bases, with 14 bases left in between. The CDR3 runs to 15 residues. The CDR3 here is CASSHNRDHTYEQYF. The CDR3, as DNA: TGCGCCAGCAGTCACAACCGGGACCATACCTACGAGCAGTACTTC.

The V gene is TRBV6-5, the J gene TRBJ2-7, with D hard to call. The V end lost 8 bases, the J end lost 4 bases, and 9 bases lay between the germline ends. Germline V gene lookup returns CDR1 MNHEY and CDR2 SVGAGI. The CDR3 totals 11 residues. CDR3 DNA: TGTGCCAGCCGAGCACTATACGAGCAGTACTTC. It yields the protein CASRALYEQYF.

A word on this clone: A read error may produce the germline difference seen at one junction end. This chain joins TRBV5-4 and TRBJ1-2; weak D call: TRBD1 (6 bases). This CDR3 is built from 13 residues. Per germline, CDR1 SGHNT and CDR2 YYREEE (reference sequence). CDR3 sequence: CASSLQGAYDYTF. The CDR3 DNA reads as TGTGCCAGCAGTTTACAGGGAGCCTATGACTACACCTTC.

V and J are TRBV5-1 and TRBJ2-1; perhaps TRBD1 as D (5 bases). This CDR3 comprises 14 residues. The V gene lost 0 bases and the J gene lost 7 bases, with 11 bases spanning the gap. CDR1 and CDR2 from the germline V gene are SGHRS and YFSETQ. The CDR3, as DNA: TGCGCCAGCAGCTTGGCCGGCAGGGAAAATGAGCAGTTCTTC. Protein product: CASSLAGRENEQFF.

This clone was recorded a few times. The chain has TRBV5-1 and TRBJ1-1; 9 bases line up with TRBD1. J lost 6 bases, V lost 4 bases, and 10 bases had no gene match. The CDR3 runs to 15 residues. CDR1 and CDR2 from the germline V gene are SGHRS and YFSETQ. CDR3 region: CASSPKGQGGSEAFF. The CDR3 region has the DNA TGCGCCAGCAGCCCAAAGGGACAGGGAGGATCTGAAGCTTTCTTT.

This clone was observed a few times. This chain connects TRBV9 to TRBJ2-4, with TRBD1 as a possible D gene (5 bases). The CDR3 extends over 14 amino acids. V lost 1 base to trimming and J lost 5 bases, with 10 bases between them. Per germline, CDR1 SGDLS and CDR2 YYNGEE. Written as DNA, the CDR3 is TGTGCCAGCAGCGTAAGGGGTAATGAAAACATTCAGTACTTC. Protein product: CASSVRGNENIQYF.

This clone was detected only once. V is TRBV7-8 and J is TRBJ1-5; D remains unclear. Trimming left V 5 bases short and J 4 bases short, with 18 bases between. Germline loops: CDR1 SGHVS, CDR2 FQNEAQ. This CDR3 spans 16 amino acids. The CDR3, as DNA: TGTGCCAGCAGCCCCTCCCCGTGGCAGACTAATCAGCCCCAGCATTTT. Its translation: CASSPSPWQTNQPQHF.

As for this clone: Other DNA sequences in the same sample also yield this CDR3. The V gene is TRBV20-1, the J gene TRBJ1-2, with D hard to call. Trimming left V 5 bases short and J 6 bases short, with 10 bases between. The CDR3 is made up of 11 amino acids. Germline values: CDR1 DFQATT, CDR2 SNEGSKA (reference sequence). CDR3 protein: CSAGPQDGYTF. CDR3 bases: TGCAGTGCTGGTCCCCAGGATGGCTACACCTTC.

This rearrangement joins TRBV7-3 to TRBJ1-1, with D perhaps TRBD1 (6 bases). V gave up 0 bases and J gave up 3 bases, with 11 bases separating them. Germline CDR1 SGHTA, CDR2 FQGTGA. The CDR3 is made up of 15 amino acids. The CDR3 region has the DNA TGTGCCAGCAGCTTAACAGGGACAAGCTACACTGAAGCTTTCTTT. Translated: CASSLTGTSYTEAFF.

This clone was found a few times. The chain carries TRBV19 and TRBJ2-1; no definite D call. The CDR3 covers 12 residues. V was cut by 3 bases and J by 9 bases, with 9 bases left in between. CDR1 is LNHDA and CDR2 is SQIVND in the germline V gene (reference sequence). CDR3 loop: CASSIRDSEQFF. The CDR3 DNA follows: TGTGCCAGTAGTATCCGCGATAGTGAGCAGTTCTTC.

The chain is built from TRBV2 and TRBJ2-2, with 8 bases lining up with TRBD1. After removal of 4 bases from V and 2 bases from J, the junction contained 3 bases not matched to a gene. This CDR3 contains 15 residues. CDR1 is SNHLY, CDR2 FYNNEI, per germline. Written as DNA, the CDR3 is TGTGCCAGCAGTGCAGGGACAGGCAACACCGGGGAGCTGTTTTTT. This sequence encodes CASSAGTGNTGELFF.

The J gene is TRBJ2-2, the V gene TRBV14, with 9 bases lining up with TRBD2. The CDR3 is made up of 19 amino acids. Germline CDR1 reads SGHDN; CDR2 reads FVKESK. Germline trimming cut 0 bases from V and 4 bases from J; bases unmatched to any gene: 12. CDR3 in DNA: TGTGCCAGCAGCCAAGACCTACCAACTAGCGGGCTCCCCACCGGGGAGCTGTTTTTT. Residues: CASSQDLPTSGLPTGELFF.

CDR3 bases: TGTGCCAGCAGCGTTTTGGGCGTATCTGGAAACACCATATATTTT. This encodes CASSVLGVSGNTIYF. The gene calls are TRBV9 and TRBJ1-3; D unclear. This CDR3 has 15 residues. CDR1 SGDLS and CDR2 YYNGEE come from the germline V gene. Trimming stripped 2 bases from V and 1 base from J, with 10 bases between.

The genes are TRBV5-1 and TRBJ1-1, with TRBD1 matching over 12 bases. V dropped 0 bases and J dropped 1; count of bases not matched to a gene: 13. The V gene's germline CDR1 is SGHRS and CDR2 YFSETQ. This CDR3 region has 20 residues. The CDR3 sequence: CASSLAERDRGHTRNTEAFF. For the CDR3, the DNA is TGCGCCAGCAGCTTGGCCGAACGGGACAGGGGGCATACAAGGAACACTGAAGCTTTCTTT.

The rearrangement links TRBV2 to TRBJ2-2; 8 positions agree with TRBD1. The CDR3 spans 15 residues. Germline-derived CDR1 and CDR2 are SNHLY and FYNNEI. The trim removed 7 bases at V and 0 bases at J, leaving 4 bases unmatched. The DNA of the CDR3 is TGTGCCAGCACTCAGGGGGCCCCGAACACCGGGGAGCTGTTTTTT. Translated, it gives CASTQGAPNTGELFF. Supplemented by reference TRBV2 and TRBJ2-2, the full variable domain reads EPEVTQTPSHQVTQMGQEVILRCVPISNHLYFYWYRQILGQKVEFLVSFYNNEISEKSEIFDDQFSVERPDGSNFTLKIRSTKLEDSAMYFCASTQGAPNTGELFFGEGSRLTVL.

V gene TRBV5-1 combines with J gene TRBJ2-1; 9 bases are a match to TRBD1. Per the germline V gene, CDR1 is SGHRS and CDR2 is YFSETQ. The CDR3 runs 13 residues. V trimming: 4 bases; J trimming: 7 bases; junction bases outside the gene matches: 3. The CDR3 spells CASSHGTGNEQFF. CDR3 coding DNA: TGCGCCAGCAGCCACGGGACAGGGAATGAGCAGTTCTTC.

The chain joins TRBV6-2 or TRBV6-3 to TRBJ2-5, with D unresolved. CDR3 length equals 12 residues. CDR1 MNHEY and CDR2 SVGEGT come from the germline V gene. The V and J ends lost 3 bases and 5 bases respectively, with 7 bases between them. The CDR3 DNA sequence: TGTGCCAGCAGTTATCCGTGGGAGACCCAGTACTTC. It specifies CASSYPWETQYF.

The rearrangement joins TRBV5-8 to TRBJ2-1, with D perhaps assigned TRBD1 or TRBD2 (5 bases each). The length of the CDR3 is 13 residues. V lost 3 bases, J lost 7 bases, and 11 bases lay in between. CDR1 is SGHTS, CDR2 YDEGEE, per germline. CDR3 residues: CASSWGRRNEQFF. In nucleotides, the CDR3 is TGTGCCAGCAGCTGGGGACGGAGGAATGAGCAGTTCTTC.